The next 14 T cell receptor beta chains were all read from a single sample in a study of TIL therapy for anti-PD-1-resistant metastatic lung cancer. This was the immunoSEQ v3 assay. Only in-frame clones appear in the TCRdb table, and some are missing; sequencing was by immunoSEQ multiplex PCR. This table holds tens of thousands of clones, roughly 87% found once. Time point indicated: pre-treatment sample, taken before nivolumab and TIL therapy. Specimen: blood, collected at baseline. All receptors come from a person aged 30 to 80 with non-small cell lung cancer.

The V and J genes are TRBV2 and TRBJ2-3; a possible D gene is TRBD2 (5 bases). The V end was cut by 8 bases, the J end by 0 bases, with 15 bases between. CDR1 and CDR2 from the germline V gene are SNHLY and FYNNEI. The CDR3 spans 15 residues. The CDR3 region has the DNA TGTGCCAGCGGCGGGCAAATCCTTAGCACAGATACGCAGTATTTT. Translated: CASGGQILSTDTQYF.

CDR3 sequence: CASSSGGGHSYNEQFF. CDR3 nucleotides: TGTGCCAGCAGCTCCGGGGGGGGCCACTCCTACAATGAGCAGTTCTTC. The chain employs TRBV9 and TRBJ2-1; 8 positions match TRBD2. V was pared by 4 bases and J by 0 bases, with 6 bases of the junction left unmatched. The germline gives CDR1 SGDLS, CDR2 YYNGEE. The CDR3 length is 16 residues.

The chain couples TRBV28 to TRBJ2-3; 11 bases map to TRBD2. Germline assignment: CDR1 MDHEN and CDR2 SYDVKM. With V trimmed by 7 bases and J by 1 base, 13 bases remained unmatched. The CDR3 spans 18 residues. DNA for the CDR3: TGTGCCAGCATAAGTAATAGCGGGAGGGATTTTGGCACAGATACGCAGTATTTT. This translates into CASISNSGRDFGTDTQYF.

The rearrangement uses TRBV5-4 and TRBJ2-2, with D maybe TRBD1 (6 bases). Germline loops: CDR1 SGHNT, CDR2 YYREEE (reference sequence). There are 12 residues in the CDR3. V gave up 1 base and J gave up 14 bases, with 12 bases separating them. The CDR3 sequence: CASSLQGSRLFF. CDR3 coding DNA: TGTGCCAGCAGCTTGCAGGGGTCTAGACTGTTTTTT.

The chain recombines TRBV7-3 with TRBJ2-1, with 11 bases that match TRBD2. The germline gives CDR1 SGHTA, CDR2 FQGTGA. The CDR3 has 15 amino acids. With V trimmed by 4 bases and J by 5 bases, 4 bases remained unmatched. CDR3 amino acids: CASSSLAGGHNEQFF. As DNA, the CDR3 is TGTGCCAGCAGCTCCCTAGCGGGAGGTCACAATGAGCAGTTCTTC.

The chain uses TRBV6-5 and TRBJ1-3; the D is unclear. V was shortened by 0 bases and J by 0 bases, with 6 bases between the two germline ends. This CDR3 contains 15 residues. CDR1 is MNHEY, CDR2 SVGAGI, per germline. The CDR3, as DNA: TGTGCCAGCAGTTACTCGGGTAACTCTGGAAACACCATATATTTT. This encodes CASSYSGNSGNTIYF.

The V gene is TRBV6-4, the J gene TRBJ2-1; D is uncertain. The V end lost 3 bases, the J end lost 0 bases, and 9 bases lay between the germline ends. This CDR3 has 15 amino acids. CDR1 MRHNA and CDR2 SNTAGT come from the germline V gene. Written as DNA, the CDR3 is TGTGCCAGCAGTGATGGGATCTACTCCTACAATGAGCAGTTCTTC. This codes for CASSDGIYSYNEQFF.

This chain connects TRBV3-1 (or the pseudogene TRBV3-2) to TRBJ2-5; 9 bases agree with TRBD2. Germline V gives CDR1 LGHDT, CDR2 YNNKEL (reference sequence). J lost 1 base, V lost 4 bases, and 7 bases had no gene match. CDR3 length: 16 residues. This CDR3 reads CASSPRVAGVQETQYF. CDR3 in DNA: TGTGCCAGCAGCCCCCGCGTAGCGGGAGTCCAAGAGACCCAGTACTTC.

The chain carries TRBV23-1 and TRBJ2-7; 12 bases match TRBD2. TRBV23-1 is designated an ORF whose function remains uncertain. The CDR3 has 17 amino acids. Trimming cost V 3 bases and J 3 bases; bases outside gene matches: 9. The CDR3 loop is CASSHRGLAGLYYEQYF. The CDR3 region has the DNA TGCGCCAGCAGTCACCGGGGACTAGCGGGTCTTTACTACGAGCAGTACTTC.

This sequence joins TRBV13 and TRBJ2-7; TRBD1 matches at 8 bases. This CDR3 has 13 residues. Germline lookup yields CDR1 PRHDT and CDR2 FYEKMQ (reference sequence). Trimming removed 3 bases from V and 7 bases from J; junction bases left unmatched: 5. CDR3: CASSLGRGREQYF. CDR3 nucleotides: TGTGCCAGCAGCTTGGGCAGGGGGCGGGAGCAGTACTTC.

The V call is TRBV18, the J call TRBJ1-4; no clear D gene. The CDR3 totals 14 residues. V was pared by 1 base and J by 13 bases, with 16 bases between. CDR1 is KGHSH and CDR2 is LQKENI in the germline V gene. For the CDR3, the DNA is TGTGCCAGCTCACCACGCCCGGAGTCAGGTGCACTGTTTTTT. Residues: CASSPRPESGALFF.

The chain combines TRBV2 with TRBJ1-2; D call uncertain. Per germline, CDR1 SNHLY and CDR2 FYNNEI. V was cut by 1 base and J by 7 bases, with 10 bases left in between. This CDR3 spans 13 amino acids. The CDR3 spells CASSEGRRGGYTF. The CDR3 DNA is TGTGCCAGCAGTGAAGGACGGAGAGGTGGCTACACCTTC.

V is TRBV16 and J is TRBJ1-6; D possibly corresponds to TRBD1 (5 bases). CDR3 size: 16 residues. With 8 bases removed from V and 0 bases from J, the gap between germline ends came to 14 bases. Germline assignment: CDR1 KGHSY and CDR2 FQNENV. CDR3 amino acids: CASLAGASSYNSPLHF. CDR3 nucleotides: TGTGCCAGCCTGGCCGGGGCCAGCTCCTATAATTCACCCCTCCACTTT.

V and J are TRBV10-3 and TRBJ2-1, with TRBD2 as a possible D gene (6 bases). Between the trimmed V and J ends, which lost 9 bases and 3 bases, there was a span of 9 bases. The CDR3 runs 12 residues. Per the germline V gene, CDR1 is ENHRY and CDR2 is SYGVKD. The CDR3 protein is CAISGVYNEQFF. DNA of the CDR3: TGTGCCATTTCGGGAGTCTACAATGAGCAGTTCTTC.